The 25 T cell receptor beta chains in this list originate from one sample, sequenced in a study of spatial heterogeneity in lung cancer. Study findings and constraints: One measure, the expanded intratumoral alpha and beta TCR count, tracked tumor mutation counts.

Their specific antigens are unknown. TCRdb itself ran the 5' RACE reads through MiXCR, one entry per CDR3 protein. Of about 23,000 distinct CDR3 sequences listed, around 6.6% are singletons. Time point described: sample taken at primary tumor resection. The sample was lung tumor tissue, taken at surgery. The receptors derive from a male donor with early-stage non-small cell lung cancer.

This clonotype was observed a handful of times. The chain carries TRBV6-2 or TRBV6-3 and TRBJ2-7; no clear D. With 9 bases removed from V and 3 bases from J, the gap between germline ends came to 18 bases. CDR3 size: 14 residues. In germline, CDR1 is MNHEY, CDR2 SVGEGT. The CDR3 coding sequence is TGTGCCAGTCAACCCGCGCGAGGTATCTACGAGCAGTACTTC. Its translation: CASQPARGIYEQYF.

This clonotype was observed many times. The chain uses TRBV29-1 and TRBJ2-7, with 9 positions matching TRBD2. The germline V gene encodes CDR1 SQVTM and CDR2 ANQGSEA. This CDR3 region has 12 residues. V shed 3 bases, J shed 6 bases, and the junction held 3 bases outside the gene matches. The CDR3 loop reads CSVEAGGGEQYF. CDR3 bases: TGCAGCGTTGAGGCGGGAGGGGGCGAGCAGTACTTC.

This clonotype was counted ten times or more. The V and J genes are TRBV28 and TRBJ2-4; TRBD1 matches 7 bases. V was clipped by 5 bases and J by 0 bases; unmatched bases: 7. CDR3 length: 16 amino acids. The germline V gene has CDR1 MDHEN and CDR2 SYDVKM. CDR3 DNA sequence: TGTGCCAGCAGTCCCCGGACAGGTTTAGCCAAAAACATTCAGTACTTC. Translated, it gives CASSPRTGLAKNIQYF. The full variable domain, with the rest looked up from reference TRBV28 and TRBJ2-4, is DVKVTQSSRYLVKRTGEKVFLECVQDMDHENMFWYRQDPGLGLRLIYFSYDVKMKEKGDIPEGYSVSREKKERFSLILESASTNQTSMYLCASSPRTGLAKNIQYFGAGTRLSVL.

This sequence joins TRBV6-2 or TRBV6-3 and TRBJ1-2; 8 bases match TRBD1. The V gene end was trimmed by 7 bases and the J gene end by 3 bases; junction bases not matched to a gene: 16. Germline CDR1 MNHEY, CDR2 SVGEGT. The length of the CDR3 is 17 residues. CDR3 in amino acids: CASKAGDYRGRYYGYTF. The CDR3 DNA sequence: TGTGCCAGCAAAGCCGGGGACTACAGGGGGAGATACTATGGCTACACCTTC.

This chain joins TRBV7-2 and TRBJ2-7; 9 positions match TRBD1. Trimming took 2 bases from V and 6 from J; bases not matched to a gene: 11. Germline V gives CDR1 SGHTA, CDR2 FQGNSA. The CDR3 runs to 16 residues. The CDR3 loop reads CASSLSAGQGLLEQYF. The CDR3 DNA is TGTGCCAGCAGCTTAAGCGCCGGACAGGGGTTGCTCGAGCAGTACTTC.

This clonotype showed up many times. DNA for the CDR3: TGTGCCAGCAGTCTACAGCTGACCTCCTACGAGCAGTACTTC. It specifies CASSLQLTSYEQYF. The chain couples TRBV28 to TRBJ2-7; D not resolved. The V and J ends lost 5 bases and 0 bases respectively, with 11 bases between them. CDR1 is MDHEN and CDR2 is SYDVKM in the germline V gene. The CDR3 covers 14 residues.

This clonotype was seen many times. The V call is TRBV20-1, the J call TRBJ1-1; TRBD1 matches at 8 bases. Germline CDR1 DFQATT, CDR2 SNEGSKA (reference sequence). Trimming took 0 bases from V and 1 from J; bases not matched to a gene: 13. The CDR3 is made up of 18 amino acids. CDR3 coding DNA: TGCAGTGCTAGAGATTGGGGGAACAACAGGGGGAGGAACACTGAAGCTTTCTTT. Translating it yields CSARDWGNNRGRNTEAFF.

This clonotype was picked up many times. The chain combines TRBV7-9 with TRBJ2-3; D gene ambiguous. This CDR3 region has 14 residues. Germline CDR1 reads SEHNR; CDR2 reads FQNEAQ (reference sequence). Trimming cost V 4 bases and J 6 bases, with 14 bases left between them. This CDR3 reads CASSYDFVRDTQYF. The DNA of the CDR3 is TGTGCCAGCAGCTACGACTTCGTTCGGGATACGCAGTATTTT.

This clonotype was recorded at least ten times. CDR3 DNA: TGTGCCAGCAGCCGGACTAGCGGGGGGCACGGGGAGCAGTTCTTC. Translation: CASSRTSGGHGEQFF. The rearrangement joins TRBV6-5 to TRBJ2-1; 14 bases match TRBD2. Losses at the gene ends were 6 bases for V and 10 bases for J; bases not matched to a gene: 8. The CDR3 sequence is 15 residues long. From germline, CDR1 is MNHEY and CDR2 SVGAGI.

This clonotype was detected many times. V usage is TRBV10-3 and J usage is TRBJ2-2; maybe TRBD2 (6 bases). The CDR3 sequence is 14 residues long. In germline, CDR1 is ENHRY, CDR2 SYGVKD. V lost 11 bases to trimming and J lost 2 bases, with 15 bases between them. The CDR3: CACAGGDNTGELFF. The CDR3 nucleotides read TGTGCCTGTGCTGGAGGGGATAACACCGGGGAGCTGTTTTTT.

This chain joins TRBV5-5 and TRBJ1-5; 8 bases are a match to TRBD1. There are 16 residues in the CDR3. The trim removed 1 base at V and 6 bases at J, leaving 9 bases unmatched. In germline, CDR1 is SGHKS, CDR2 YYEKEE (reference sequence). DNA for the CDR3: TGTGCCAGCAGCTTGCAGGGGGCGGCGTCGGCTCAGCCCCAGCATTTT. This translates into CASSLQGAASAQPQHF.

This clonotype was counted ten times or more. The chain combines TRBV18 with TRBJ2-1; D perhaps matches TRBD2 (6 bases). The CDR3 totals 15 residues. V dropped 4 bases and J dropped 7 bases, with 17 bases sitting between them. Germline V gene sequence: CDR1 KGHSH, CDR2 LQKENI. The CDR3 sequence is CASSLRDWGWNEQFF. In nucleotides, the CDR3 is TGTGCCAGCTCACTCCGGGACTGGGGTTGGAATGAGCAGTTCTTC.

This clonotype was seen repeatedly, ten times or more. The rearrangement links TRBV6-5 to TRBJ1-5, with 9 positions matching TRBD1. CDR3 length: 13 amino acids. Trimming removed 6 bases from V and 7 bases from J; junction bases left unmatched: 4. Germline assignment: CDR1 MNHEY and CDR2 SVGAGI. CDR3 region: CASRDRGGQPQHF. DNA of the CDR3: TGTGCCAGCAGGGACAGGGGTGGACAGCCCCAGCATTTT.

This clonotype has a count of ten or more. This may come from a read error, since a much larger clone is one base off. V usage is TRBV5-1 and J usage is TRBJ1-1, with D possibly matching TRBD1 (6 bases). Germline V gene lookup returns CDR1 SGHRS and CDR2 YFSETQ. The CDR3 consists of 15 residues. CDR3 loop: CASSWEQGSGTEPFF. The CDR3 region has the DNA TGCGCCAGCAGCTGGGAGCAGGGGTCGGGCACTGAACCTTTCTTT.

Many counts were recorded for this clonotype. The chain recombines TRBV5-4 with TRBJ1-4, with D possibly matching TRBD1 (6 bases). Trimming pared 0 bases from V and 5 bases from J, leaving 11 bases between. The germline V gene encodes CDR1 SGHNT and CDR2 YYREEE (reference sequence). This CDR3 is 15 amino acids long. CDR3 in DNA: TGTGCCAGCAGCTTGGAACAGGGAGGAAATGAAAAACTGTTTTTT. It encodes CASSLEQGGNEKLFF.

By sample share, this clonotype is medium-sized. The gene calls are TRBV3-1 and TRBJ1-4; no clear D gene. The CDR3 sequence is 14 residues long. Germline V gene lookup returns CDR1 LGHDT and CDR2 YNNKEL (reference sequence). V lost 4 bases and J lost 1, with 7 bases in between. DNA of the CDR3: TGTGCCAGCAGCCCCCAAAGAACTAATGAAAAACTGTTTTTT. Translation gives CASSPQRTNEKLFF.

In this sample, this clonotype turned up many times. The V gene is TRBV10-3, the J gene TRBJ1-6, with a possible D match to TRBD1 (5 bases). Trimming removed 0 bases from V and 6 bases from J, with 9 bases in between. The CDR3 has 15 amino acids. CDR1 ENHRY and CDR2 SYGVKD come from the germline V gene. CDR3 loop: CAISESWDLNSPLHF. The CDR3 region has the DNA TGTGCCATCAGTGAGTCGTGGGACCTTAATTCACCCCTCCACTTT.

This clonotype was observed many times. CDR3 in DNA: TGTGCCAGCAGCCAAGTGGTAGCAGCCCAAGAGACCCAGTACTTC. Its protein product is CASSQVVAAQETQYF. The rearrangement uses TRBV3-1 and TRBJ2-5; D gene ambiguous. There are 15 residues in the CDR3. V lost 1 base and J lost 1, with 10 bases in between. In germline, CDR1 is LGHDT, CDR2 YNNKEL (reference sequence).

This clonotype has a count of ten or more. The CDR3 DNA reads as TGCAGTGCTAGGAAGACTAGTCGAAATGAGCAGTTCTTC. It translates to CSARKTSRNEQFF. The chain is built from TRBV20-1 and TRBJ2-1, with a possible D match to TRBD2 (6 bases). This CDR3 is built from 13 residues. The germline gives CDR1 DFQATT, CDR2 SNEGSKA (reference sequence). V was pared by 3 bases and J by 7 bases, with 13 bases between.

This clonotype has ten or more counts. This CDR3 is CASSGWGEGNQPQHF. DNA for the CDR3: TGTGCCAGCAGCGGGTGGGGTGAGGGCAATCAGCCCCAGCATTTT. This chain uses TRBV5-5 with TRBJ1-5; the D is unclear. The CDR3 sequence is 15 residues long. V lost 4 bases to trimming and J lost 2 bases, with 13 bases between them. The germline V gene has CDR1 SGHKS and CDR2 YYEKEE (reference sequence).

This clonotype was detected many times. The chain combines TRBV3-1 with TRBJ2-1; D is ambiguous. This CDR3 is built from 11 residues. The V gene lost 3 bases and the J gene lost 6 bases, with 3 bases spanning the gap. Per the germline V gene, CDR1 is LGHDT and CDR2 is YNNKEL (reference sequence). The CDR3 region has the DNA TGTGCCAGCAGCCATGTCAATGAGCAGTTCTTC. Its protein product is CASSHVNEQFF.

The J gene is TRBJ2-3, the V gene TRBV28; the D gene is possibly TRBD2 (5 bases). CDR1 MDHEN and CDR2 SYDVKM come from the germline V gene. CDR3 length equals 14 residues. Between the trimmed V and J ends, which lost 4 bases and 6 bases, there was a span of 14 bases. The CDR3 DNA reads TGTGCCAGCAGTTGGGGTACAGCGGCCGATACGCAGTATTTT. It is translated as CASSWGTAADTQYF. The variable domain in full, completed from reference TRBV28 and TRBJ2-3, reads DVKVTQSSRYLVKRTGEKVFLECVQDMDHENMFWYRQDPGLGLRLIYFSYDVKMKEKGDIPEGYSVSREKKERFSLILESASTNQTSMYLCASSWGTAADTQYFGPGTRLTVL.

The J gene is TRBJ2-4, the V gene TRBV12-3 or TRBV12-4; 9 nucleotides align to TRBD1. V trimming: 5 bases; J trimming: 9 bases; junction bases outside the gene matches: 5. The CDR3 extends over 13 amino acids. DNA of the CDR3: TGTGCCAGCAGTCAAGACAGGGGGGTCATTCAGTACTTC. Translated: CASSQDRGVIQYF.

This clonotype has a handful of counts. J is TRBJ1-2 and V is TRBV12-3 or TRBV12-4; D remains unclear. The CDR3 has 16 amino acids. Trimming removed 4 bases at V and 0 bases at J, with 15 bases between. The CDR3 bases are TGTGCCAGCAGTTCCGGGCTACCTACCGCTAACTATGGCTACACCTTC. Translation gives CASSSGLPTANYGYTF.

This clonotype has ten or more counts. The rearrangement joins TRBV3-1 to TRBJ1-2; tentatively, D is TRBD1 (5 bases). The CDR3 has 15 residues. V lost 4 bases and J lost 4, with 16 bases in between. The germline CDR1 and CDR2 sequences are LGHDT and YNNKEL (reference sequence). The CDR3 DNA reads as TGTGCCAGCAGCCTCCACCCGGGACGGAGCTATGGCTACACCTTC. Amino acids: CASSLHPGRSYGYTF.